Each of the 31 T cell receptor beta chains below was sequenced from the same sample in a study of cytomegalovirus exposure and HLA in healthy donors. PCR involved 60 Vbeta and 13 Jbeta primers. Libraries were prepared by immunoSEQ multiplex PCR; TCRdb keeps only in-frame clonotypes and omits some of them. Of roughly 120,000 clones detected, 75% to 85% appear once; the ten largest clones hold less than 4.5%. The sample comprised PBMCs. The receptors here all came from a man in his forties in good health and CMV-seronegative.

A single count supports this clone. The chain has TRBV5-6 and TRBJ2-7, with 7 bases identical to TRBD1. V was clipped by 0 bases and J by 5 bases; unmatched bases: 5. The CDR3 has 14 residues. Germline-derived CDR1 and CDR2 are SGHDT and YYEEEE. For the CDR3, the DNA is TGTGCCAGCAGCTTGGGGACCGACAGGGACGAGCAGTACTTC. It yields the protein CASSLGTDRDEQYF.

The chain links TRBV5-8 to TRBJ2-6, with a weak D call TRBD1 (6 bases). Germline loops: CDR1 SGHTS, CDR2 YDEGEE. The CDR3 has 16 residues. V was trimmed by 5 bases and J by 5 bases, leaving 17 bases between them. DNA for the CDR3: TGTGCCAGCAGTTTTATCTCGACAGGCTGGGCCAACGTCCTGACTTTC. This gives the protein CASSFISTGWANVLTF.

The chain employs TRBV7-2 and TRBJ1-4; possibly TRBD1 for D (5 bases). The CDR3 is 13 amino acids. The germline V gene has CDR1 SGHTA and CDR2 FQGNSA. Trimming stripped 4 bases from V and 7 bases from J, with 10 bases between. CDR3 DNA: TGTGCCAGCAGCTGGGGGGACGGTGAAAAACTGTTTTTT. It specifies CASSWGDGEKLFF. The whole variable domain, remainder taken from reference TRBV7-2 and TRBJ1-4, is GAGVSQSPSNKVTEKGKDVELRCDPISGHTALYWYRQSLGQGLEFLIYFQGNSAPDKSGLPSDRFSAERTGGSVSTLTIQRTQQEDSAVYLCASSWGDGEKLFFGSGTQLSVL.

CDR3 nucleotides: TGCAGCGTTGAGGTGGGGGGGCTCGGAAACACCATATATTTT. As protein: CSVEVGGLGNTIYF. The chain uses TRBV29-1 and TRBJ1-3, with TRBD1 as a possible D gene (6 bases). The CDR3 contains 14 residues. V lost 3 bases and J lost 4, with 13 bases in between. The germline gives CDR1 SQVTM, CDR2 ANQGSEA.

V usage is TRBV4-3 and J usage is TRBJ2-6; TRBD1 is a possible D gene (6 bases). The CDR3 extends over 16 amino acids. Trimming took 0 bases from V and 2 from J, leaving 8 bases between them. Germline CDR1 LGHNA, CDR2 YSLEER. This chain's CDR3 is CASSQDSGAGANVLTF. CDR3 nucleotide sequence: TGCGCCAGCAGCCAAGACTCAGGGGCTGGGGCCAACGTCCTGACTTTC.

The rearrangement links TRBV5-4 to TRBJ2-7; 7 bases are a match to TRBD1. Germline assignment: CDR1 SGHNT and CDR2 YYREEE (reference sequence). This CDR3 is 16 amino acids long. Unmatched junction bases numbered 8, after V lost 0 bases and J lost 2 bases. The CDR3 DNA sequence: TGTGCCAGCAGCTTGGGGGGGACAGCCTCCACCTACGAGCAGTACTTC. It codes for CASSLGGTASTYEQYF.

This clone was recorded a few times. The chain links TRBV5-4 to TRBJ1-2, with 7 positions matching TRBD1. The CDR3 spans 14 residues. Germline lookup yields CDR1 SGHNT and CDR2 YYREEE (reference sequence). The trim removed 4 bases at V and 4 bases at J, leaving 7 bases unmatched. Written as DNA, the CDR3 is TGTGCCAGCAGCCAATACCGGGACAGCTATGGCTACACCTTC. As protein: CASSQYRDSYGYTF. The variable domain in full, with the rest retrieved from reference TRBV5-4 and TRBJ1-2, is ETGVTQSPTHLIKTRGQQVTLRCSSQSGHNTVSWYQQALGQGPQFIFQYYREEENGRGNFPPRFSGLQFPNYSSELNVNALELDDSALYLCASSQYRDSYGYTFGSGTRLTVV.

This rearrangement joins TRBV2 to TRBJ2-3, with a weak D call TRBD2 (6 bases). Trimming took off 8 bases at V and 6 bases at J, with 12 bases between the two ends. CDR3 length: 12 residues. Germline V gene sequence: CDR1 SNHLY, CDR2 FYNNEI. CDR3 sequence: CASGGVGDTQYF. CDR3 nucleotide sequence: TGTGCCAGCGGCGGGGTAGGGGATACGCAGTATTTT. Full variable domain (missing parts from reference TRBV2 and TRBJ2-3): EPEVTQTPSHQVTQMGQEVILRCVPISNHLYFYWYRQILGQKVEFLVSFYNNEISEKSEIFDDQFSVERPDGSNFTLKIRSTKLEDSAMYFCASGGVGDTQYFGPGTRLTVL.

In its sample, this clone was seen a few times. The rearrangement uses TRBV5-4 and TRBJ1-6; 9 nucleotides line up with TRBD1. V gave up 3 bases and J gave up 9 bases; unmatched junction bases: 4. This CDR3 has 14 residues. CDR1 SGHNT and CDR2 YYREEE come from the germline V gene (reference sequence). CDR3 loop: CASSYTGGGSPLHF. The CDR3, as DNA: TGTGCCAGCAGCTATACAGGGGGCGGTTCACCCCTCCACTTT.

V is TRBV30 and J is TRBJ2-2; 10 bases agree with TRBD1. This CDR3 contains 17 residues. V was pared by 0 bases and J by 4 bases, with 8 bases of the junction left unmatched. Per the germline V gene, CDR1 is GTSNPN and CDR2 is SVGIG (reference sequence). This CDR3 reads CAWSVPPGTGVTGELFF. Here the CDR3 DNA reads TGTGCCTGGAGTGTCCCTCCTGGGACAGGGGTCACCGGGGAGCTGTTTTTT.

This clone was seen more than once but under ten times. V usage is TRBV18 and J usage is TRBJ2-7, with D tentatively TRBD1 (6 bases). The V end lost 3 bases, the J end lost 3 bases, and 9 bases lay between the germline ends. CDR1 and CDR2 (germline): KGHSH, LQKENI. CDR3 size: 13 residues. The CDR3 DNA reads TGTGCCAGCTCACCCGGGACAATCTACGAGCAGTACTTC. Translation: CASSPGTIYEQYF.

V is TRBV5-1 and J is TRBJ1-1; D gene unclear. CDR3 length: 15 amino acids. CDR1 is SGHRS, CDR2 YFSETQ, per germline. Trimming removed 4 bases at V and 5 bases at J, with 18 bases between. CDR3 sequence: CASSPSTGPGTEAFF. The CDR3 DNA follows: TGCGCCAGCAGCCCTTCCACGGGCCCGGGGACTGAAGCTTTCTTT.

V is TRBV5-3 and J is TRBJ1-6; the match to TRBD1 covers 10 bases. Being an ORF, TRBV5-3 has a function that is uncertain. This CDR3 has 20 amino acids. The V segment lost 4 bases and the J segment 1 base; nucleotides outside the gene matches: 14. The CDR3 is CARSPVFGTGERSYNSPLHF. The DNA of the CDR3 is TGTGCCAGAAGCCCCGTGTTTGGGACAGGGGAGCGTTCCTATAATTCACCCCTCCACTTT.

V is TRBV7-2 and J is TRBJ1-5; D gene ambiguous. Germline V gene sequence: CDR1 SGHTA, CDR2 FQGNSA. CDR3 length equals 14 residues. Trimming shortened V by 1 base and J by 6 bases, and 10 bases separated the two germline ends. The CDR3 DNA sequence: TGTGCCAGCAGCTTAGATACAGCGGGTCAGCCCCAGCATTTT. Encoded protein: CASSLDTAGQPQHF.

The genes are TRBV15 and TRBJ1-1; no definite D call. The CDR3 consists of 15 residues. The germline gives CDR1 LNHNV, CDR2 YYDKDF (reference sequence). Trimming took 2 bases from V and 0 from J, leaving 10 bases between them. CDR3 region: CATSRRGRLNTEAFF. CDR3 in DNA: TGTGCCACCAGCAGACGTGGCAGGCTGAACACTGAAGCTTTCTTT.

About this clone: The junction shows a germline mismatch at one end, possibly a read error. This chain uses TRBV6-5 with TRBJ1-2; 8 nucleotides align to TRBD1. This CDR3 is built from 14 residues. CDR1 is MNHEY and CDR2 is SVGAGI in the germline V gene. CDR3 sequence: CVSSYRTGTYGYTF. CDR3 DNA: TGTGTCAGCAGCTATAGGACAGGGACCTATGGCTACACCTTC.

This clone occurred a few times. The CDR3 protein is CASTVGQGNSPLHF. The CDR3 DNA reads as TGTGCCAGCACTGTGGGACAGGGGAATTCACCCCTCCACTTT. The genes are TRBV2 and TRBJ1-6, with 10 bases aligning to TRBD1. V dropped 7 bases and J dropped 7; count of bases not matched to a gene: 4. Germline V gives CDR1 SNHLY, CDR2 FYNNEI. The CDR3 covers 14 residues.

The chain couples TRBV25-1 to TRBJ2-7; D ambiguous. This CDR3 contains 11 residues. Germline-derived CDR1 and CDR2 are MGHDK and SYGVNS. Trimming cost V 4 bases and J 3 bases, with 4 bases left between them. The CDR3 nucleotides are TGTGCCAGCAGTGGTCACTACGAGCAGTACTTC. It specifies CASSGHYEQYF.

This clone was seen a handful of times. CDR3 sequence reads: CASSQHRENSPLHF. CDR3 in DNA: TGTGCCAGCAGCCAACACCGAGAGAATTCACCCCTCCACTTT. This chain links TRBV4-2 with TRBJ1-6; D gene ambiguous. Germline-derived CDR1 and CDR2 are LGHNA and YNFKEQ. The CDR3 extends over 14 amino acids. Between the trimmed V and J ends, which lost 2 bases and 7 bases, there was a span of 9 bases.

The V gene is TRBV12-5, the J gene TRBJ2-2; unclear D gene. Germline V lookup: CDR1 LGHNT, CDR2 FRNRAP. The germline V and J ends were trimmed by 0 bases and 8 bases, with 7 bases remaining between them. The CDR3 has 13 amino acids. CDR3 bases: TGTGCTAGTGGTTTGGTCGGCGGAGGGGAGCTGTTTTTT. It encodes CASGLVGGGELFF.

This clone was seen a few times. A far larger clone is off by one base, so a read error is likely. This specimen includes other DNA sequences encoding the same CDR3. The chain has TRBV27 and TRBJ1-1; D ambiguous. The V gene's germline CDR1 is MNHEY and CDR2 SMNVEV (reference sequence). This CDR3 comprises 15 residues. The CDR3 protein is CASSLVSGVYTEAFF. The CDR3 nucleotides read TGTGCCAGCAGTTTGGTGTCCGGGGTATACACTGAAGCTTTCTTC.

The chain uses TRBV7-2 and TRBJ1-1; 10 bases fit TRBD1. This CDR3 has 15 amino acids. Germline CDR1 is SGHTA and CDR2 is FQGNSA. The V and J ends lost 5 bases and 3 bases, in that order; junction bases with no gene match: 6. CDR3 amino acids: CASSMRQGAHTEAFF. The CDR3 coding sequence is TGTGCCAGCAGCATGAGACAGGGGGCACACACTGAAGCTTTCTTT.

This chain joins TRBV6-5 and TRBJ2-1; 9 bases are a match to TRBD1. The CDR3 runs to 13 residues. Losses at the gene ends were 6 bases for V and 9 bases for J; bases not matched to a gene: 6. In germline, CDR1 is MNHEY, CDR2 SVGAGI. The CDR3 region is CASRGQQGAEQFF. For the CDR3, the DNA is TGTGCCAGCAGGGGACAACAGGGGGCTGAGCAGTTCTTC.

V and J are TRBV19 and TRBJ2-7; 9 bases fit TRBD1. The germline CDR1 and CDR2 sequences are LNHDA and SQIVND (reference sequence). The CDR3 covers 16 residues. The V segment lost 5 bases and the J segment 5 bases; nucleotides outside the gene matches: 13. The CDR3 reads CASSPRRGQGGNEQYF. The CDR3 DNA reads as TGTGCCAGTAGTCCGAGACGGGGACAGGGAGGGAACGAGCAGTACTTC.

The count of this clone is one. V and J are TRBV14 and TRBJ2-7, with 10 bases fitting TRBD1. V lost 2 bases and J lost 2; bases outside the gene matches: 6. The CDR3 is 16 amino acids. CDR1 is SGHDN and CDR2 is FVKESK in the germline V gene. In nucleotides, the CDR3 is TGTGCCAGCAGCCAATTACAGGGACAGGGGACCTACGAGCAGTACTTC. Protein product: CASSQLQGQGTYEQYF.

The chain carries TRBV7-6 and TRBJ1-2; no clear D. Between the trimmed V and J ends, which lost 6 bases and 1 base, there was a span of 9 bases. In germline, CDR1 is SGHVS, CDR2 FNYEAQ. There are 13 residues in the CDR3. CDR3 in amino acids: CASSWNSNYGYTF. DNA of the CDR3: TGTGCCAGCAGTTGGAACAGTAACTATGGCTACACCTTC. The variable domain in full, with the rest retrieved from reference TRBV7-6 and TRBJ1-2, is GAGVSQSPRYKVTKRGQDVALRCDPISGHVSLYWYRQALGQGPEFLTYFNYEAQQDKSGLPNDRFSAERPEGSISTLTIQRTEQRDSAMYRCASSWNSNYGYTFGSGTRLTVV.

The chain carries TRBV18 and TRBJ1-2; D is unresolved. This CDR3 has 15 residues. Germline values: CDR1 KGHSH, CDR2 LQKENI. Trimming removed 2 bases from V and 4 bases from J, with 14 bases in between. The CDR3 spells CASSPTQAQIYGYTF. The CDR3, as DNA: TGTGCCAGCTCACCAACCCAGGCACAGATCTATGGCTACACCTTC.

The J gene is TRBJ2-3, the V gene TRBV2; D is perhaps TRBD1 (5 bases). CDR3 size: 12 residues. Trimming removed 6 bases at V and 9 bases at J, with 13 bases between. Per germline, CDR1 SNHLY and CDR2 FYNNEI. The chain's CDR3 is CASSRRTLTQYF. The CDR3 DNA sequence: TGTGCCAGCAGCCGCCGGACACTAACGCAGTATTTT.

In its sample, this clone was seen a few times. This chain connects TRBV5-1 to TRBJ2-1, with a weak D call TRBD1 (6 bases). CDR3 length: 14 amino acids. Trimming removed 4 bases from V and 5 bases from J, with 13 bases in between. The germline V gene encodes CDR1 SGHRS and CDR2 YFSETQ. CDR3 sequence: CASSLGGPDNEQFF. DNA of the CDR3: TGCGCCAGCAGCCTAGGGGGTCCGGACAATGAGCAGTTCTTC.

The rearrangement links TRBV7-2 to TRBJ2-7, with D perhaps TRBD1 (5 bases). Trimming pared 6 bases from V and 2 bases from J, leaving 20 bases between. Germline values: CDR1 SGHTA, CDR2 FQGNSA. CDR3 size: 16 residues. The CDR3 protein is CASRVSGVTAAYEQYF. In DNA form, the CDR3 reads TGTGCCAGCAGGGTGTCTGGAGTGACAGCTGCCTACGAGCAGTACTTC.

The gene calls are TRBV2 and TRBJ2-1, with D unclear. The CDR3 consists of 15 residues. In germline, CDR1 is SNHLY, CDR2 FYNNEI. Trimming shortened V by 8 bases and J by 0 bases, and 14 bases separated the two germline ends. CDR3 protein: CASSLLGSSYNEQFF. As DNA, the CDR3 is TGTGCCAGCTCCCTCCTTGGCAGCTCCTACAATGAGCAGTTCTTC.